Presented here are 14 T cell receptor beta chains from one specimen sequenced in a study of cytomegalovirus exposure and HLA in healthy donors (dated by TCRdb to between 2016 and 2019). The receptor library was made with the immunoSEQ multiplex PCR assay. For the multiplex PCR, a mixture combining 60 forward primers for TCR Vbeta segments and 13 reverse primers for TCR Jbeta segments was used. In TCRdb, the immuneACCESS table is reduced to in-frame sequences with V and J assigned. These tables do not hold every clone; where another copy was compared, an unresolved V gene accounts for under half, and the others remain unexplained. This sample holds about 120,000 clones; about 85% were observed only once. The ten largest clones take up 0.24% of the sample. The sample consisted of PBMCs. These receptors all come from a middle-aged man in good health and CMV-seronegative.

This chain links TRBV5-1 with TRBJ2-1, with D possibly TRBD1 on 6 matching bases. The CDR3 contains 12 residues. Germline values: CDR1 SGHRS, CDR2 YFSETQ. V lost 2 bases, J lost 8 bases, and 8 bases lay in between. CDR3 sequence reads: CASSLGGDEQFF. The CDR3 nucleotides read TGCGCCAGCAGCTTAGGGGGTGATGAGCAGTTCTTC.

The chain uses TRBV27 and TRBJ2-5; maybe TRBD2 (7 bases). The CDR3 runs to 15 residues. Germline CDR1 is MNHEY and CDR2 is SMNVEV (reference sequence). V was pared by 0 bases and J by 4 bases, with 12 bases between. CDR3 DNA: TGTGCCAGCAGTTTATCAGGGGGAGGGACAGAGACCCAGTACTTC. It is translated as CASSLSGGGTETQYF.

This clone has just a few counts. The gene calls are TRBV7-3 and TRBJ2-1; 9 bases map to TRBD2. Germline V CDR1 and CDR2: SGHTA, FQGTGA. There are 16 residues in the CDR3. With 5 bases clipped from V and 3 bases from J, the junction kept 8 bases outside the gene matches. The DNA of the CDR3 is TGTGCCAGCAGCCGCCGAGCGCGGGAGGGCTACAATGAGCAGTTCTTC. Its translation is CASSRRAREGYNEQFF.

This chain connects TRBV7-6 to TRBJ2-5, with TRBD2 matching over 9 bases. Losses at the gene ends were 4 bases for V and 6 bases for J; bases not matched to a gene: 6. The CDR3 is 14 amino acids. CDR1 and CDR2 (germline): SGHVS, FNYEAQ. This chain's CDR3 is CASSSSGGMKTQYF. CDR3 DNA sequence: TGTGCCAGCAGCTCCAGCGGGGGGATGAAGACCCAGTACTTC.

The chain carries TRBV2 and TRBJ2-1; 9 bases align to TRBD2. The CDR3 contains 15 residues. The junction had 4 bases not matched to a gene; V was cut back by 6 bases and J by 1 base. CDR1 and CDR2 (germline): SNHLY, FYNNEI. The CDR3 nucleotides read TGTGCCAGCAGCCCTAGCGGGACGTCCTACAATGAGCAGTTCTTC. Encoded protein: CASSPSGTSYNEQFF.

The rearrangement links TRBV19 to TRBJ2-6, with D unresolved. This CDR3 contains 14 residues. The germline gives CDR1 LNHDA, CDR2 SQIVND (reference sequence). Trimming cost V 10 bases and J 0 bases, with 10 bases left between them. CDR3: CATSSRSGANVLTF. The CDR3 bases are TGTGCCACCTCCTCTCGCTCTGGGGCCAACGTCCTGACTTTC.

The V call is TRBV4-3, the J call TRBJ2-2; 11 bases are shared with TRBD1. Germline CDR1 LGHNA, CDR2 YSLEER. The CDR3 extends over 16 amino acids. With V trimmed by 0 bases and J by 6 bases, 3 bases remained unmatched. The CDR3 DNA reads as TGCGCCAGCAGCCAAGATGGGACAGGGGGGGCCGGGGAGCTGTTTTTT. This encodes CASSQDGTGGAGELFF.

V is TRBV9 and J is TRBJ2-1, with D uncertain. Trimming pared 3 bases from V and 4 bases from J, leaving 5 bases between. Per the germline V gene, CDR1 is SGDLS and CDR2 is YYNGEE. The CDR3 length is 12 residues. CDR3 amino acids: CASSARYNEQFF. The DNA of the CDR3 is TGTGCCAGCAGCGCCAGATACAATGAGCAGTTCTTC.

The chain carries TRBV6-5 and TRBJ2-4; 7 bases match TRBD1. Germline CDR1 and CDR2: MNHEY and SVGAGI. V trimming: 2 bases; J trimming: 8 bases; junction bases outside the gene matches: 6. This CDR3 contains 14 residues. CDR3 residues: CASSYGQVGDIQYF. The DNA of the CDR3 is TGTGCCAGCAGTTACGGACAGGTGGGGGACATTCAGTACTTC.

V is TRBV5-4 and J is TRBJ2-2, with 7 bases matching TRBD1. Unmatched junction bases numbered 3, after V lost 0 bases and J lost 4 bases. This CDR3 has 15 residues. Germline V lookup: CDR1 SGHNT, CDR2 YYREEE (reference sequence). The DNA of the CDR3 is TGTGCCAGCAGCTTGGTAGCAGGGGGCACCGGGGAGCTGTTTTTT. It specifies CASSLVAGGTGELFF.

This clone has a single count. J is TRBJ1-5 and V is TRBV7-2; D perhaps matches TRBD1 (6 bases). Deletions cut 4 bases from V and 3 bases from J, with 16 bases between. The CDR3 length is 16 residues. The germline CDR1 and CDR2 sequences are SGHTA and FQGNSA. The CDR3, as DNA: TGTGCCAGCAGCTACGGACAGAGCCCTAACAATCAGCCCCAGCATTTT. Translating it yields CASSYGQSPNNQPQHF.

J is TRBJ2-3 and V is TRBV29-1; D perhaps matches TRBD1 (6 bases). Trimming took off 7 bases at V and 2 bases at J, with 13 bases between the two ends. Germline CDR1 and CDR2: SQVTM and ANQGSEA. This CDR3 contains 13 residues. In DNA form, the CDR3 reads TGCAGCGGGCACAGGGCCCCCACAGATACGCAGTATTTT. Amino acids: CSGHRAPTDTQYF.

This clone was counted a few times. The V and J genes are TRBV28 and TRBJ1-4, with 9 bases matching TRBD1. With 6 bases clipped from V and 10 bases from J, the junction kept 9 bases outside the gene matches. Germline V gene sequence: CDR1 MDHEN, CDR2 SYDVKM. The CDR3 spans 14 residues. CDR3 amino acids: CASSPGQGVGKLFF. The CDR3 nucleotides are TGTGCCAGCAGCCCGGGACAGGGAGTGGGAAAACTGTTTTTT.

V is TRBV5-4 and J is TRBJ2-1, with 8 bases lining up with TRBD1. Trimming removed 5 bases from V and 3 bases from J; junction bases left unmatched: 7. The length of the CDR3 is 15 residues. The germline CDR1 and CDR2 sequences are SGHNT and YYREEE (reference sequence). The CDR3 spells CASRPDRGFYNEQFF. The CDR3 DNA is TGTGCCAGCAGACCAGACAGGGGCTTCTACAATGAGCAGTTCTTC.